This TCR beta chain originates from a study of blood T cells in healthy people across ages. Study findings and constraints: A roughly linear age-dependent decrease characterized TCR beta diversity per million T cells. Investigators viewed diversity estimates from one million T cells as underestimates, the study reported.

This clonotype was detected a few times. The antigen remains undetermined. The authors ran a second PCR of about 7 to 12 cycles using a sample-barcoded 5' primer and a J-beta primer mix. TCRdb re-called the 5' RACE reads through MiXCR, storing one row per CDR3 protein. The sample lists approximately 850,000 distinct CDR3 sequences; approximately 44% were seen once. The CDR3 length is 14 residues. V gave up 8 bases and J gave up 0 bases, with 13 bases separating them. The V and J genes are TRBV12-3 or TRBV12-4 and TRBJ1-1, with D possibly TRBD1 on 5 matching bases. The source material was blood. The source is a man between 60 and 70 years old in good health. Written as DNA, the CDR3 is TGTGCCAGCCACCGGGCAGGGTTGAACACTGAAGCTTTCTTT. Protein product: CASHRAGLNTEAFF.